Sequencing of this T cell receptor (beta chain) was carried out in a study of response to subunit inactivated influenza vaccine. TCRdb recomputed calls from the RT-PCR reads with MiXCR, one row per CDR3 protein. In the table there are approximately 490,000 distinct CDR3 sequences, roughly 7.6% of which are singletons. The CDR3 runs to 16 residues. Trimming removed 0 bases from V and 8 bases from J; junction bases left unmatched: 8. This clonotype was found a few times. The source is a man between 50 and 70 years old who received an inactivated influenza vaccine. V and J are TRBV12-3 or TRBV12-4 and TRBJ2-1; 9 bases match TRBD2. The material was PBMCs from blood, obtained around 2 years after vaccination. For the CDR3, the DNA is TGTGCCAGCAGTTTAGCGCAAGCGGGAGGTCGGGATGAGCAGTTCTTC. Its protein is CASSLAQAGGRDEQFF.